These 19 T cell receptor beta chains share one sample of origin, sequenced in a study of T cell responses to AZD1222 COVID-19 vaccine. Clones were sequenced by immunoSEQ multiplex PCR, and TCRdb holds only the in-frame ones, with some missing. The sample records about 110,000 clones, about nine tenths being singletons. The source was peripheral blood, collected 28 days after the second AZD1222 dose. The receptors come from an adult who received the AZD1222 COVID-19 vaccine.

J is TRBJ1-6 and V is TRBV5-8, with D perhaps matching TRBD1 (6 bases). The CDR3 loop spans 14 amino acids. Germline CDR1 SGHTS, CDR2 YDEGEE. V lost 1 base and J lost 6, with 8 bases in between. For the CDR3, the DNA is TGTGCCAGCAGCTTGTACAGGGCTAATTCACCCCTCCACTTT. This sequence encodes CASSLYRANSPLHF.

This chain joins TRBV3-1 (or the pseudogene TRBV3-2) and TRBJ1-5; possible D gene TRBD1, 5 bases. The CDR3 length is 14 residues. Trimming removed 2 bases at V and 5 bases at J, with 10 bases between. CDR1 and CDR2 from the germline V gene are LGHDT and YNNKEL (reference sequence). The CDR3 sequence is CASSQRGRDQPQHF. The CDR3, as DNA: TGTGCCAGCAGCCAAAGGGGACGGGATCAGCCCCAGCATTTT.

This chain joins TRBV15 and TRBJ1-2, with a possible D match to TRBD1 (5 bases). The CDR3 sequence is 16 residues long. The germline V gene has CDR1 LNHNV and CDR2 YYDKDF (reference sequence). The V and J ends lost 0 bases and 3 bases respectively, with 14 bases between them. The CDR3 loop is CATSRDFQGGDYGYTF. CDR3 nucleotides: TGTGCCACCAGCAGAGATTTTCAGGGTGGGGACTATGGCTACACCTTC.

This clone came up once. The J gene is TRBJ1-5, the V gene TRBV28, with D unclear. Trimming removed 10 bases at V and 0 bases at J, with 10 bases between. The germline V gene encodes CDR1 MDHEN and CDR2 SYDVKM. This CDR3 has 13 amino acids. In DNA, the CDR3 is TGTGCCACGGGAGTTTATAGCAATCAGCCCCAGCATTTT. It codes for CATGVYSNQPQHF. The full variable domain, in which reference TRBV28 and TRBJ1-5 provide the parts outside the CDR3, is DVKVTQSSRYLVKRTGEKVFLECVQDMDHENMFWYRQDPGLGLRLIYFSYDVKMKEKGDIPEGYSVSREKKERFSLILESASTNQTSMYLCATGVYSNQPQHFGDGTRLSIL.

This chain joins TRBV6-5 and TRBJ1-1; maybe TRBD1 (6 bases). The V end was cut by 2 bases, the J end by 7 bases, with 14 bases between. CDR1 MNHEY and CDR2 SVGAGI come from the germline V gene. This CDR3 is built from 14 residues. This CDR3 reads CASSYTSTGNEAFF. CDR3 in DNA: TGTGCCAGCAGTTACACATCGACAGGAAATGAAGCTTTCTTT.

V and J are TRBV6-1 and TRBJ1-4; D not resolved. The CDR3 totals 12 residues. Trimming pared 8 bases from V and 7 bases from J, leaving 11 bases between. Germline V gene sequence: CDR1 MNHNS, CDR2 SASEGT. The CDR3 bases are TGTGCCAGCCAGAGCCGAATTGAAAAACTGTTTTTT. Amino acids: CASQSRIEKLFF.

This sequence joins TRBV7-2 and TRBJ2-3, with TRBD1 matching 7 bases. Per germline, CDR1 SGHTA and CDR2 FQGNSA. The trim removed 3 bases at V and 5 bases at J, leaving 5 bases unmatched. The CDR3 is made up of 14 amino acids. The CDR3 sequence: CASSFGQAGDTQYF. DNA of the CDR3: TGTGCCAGCAGCTTCGGACAGGCGGGAGATACGCAGTATTTT.

This sequence joins TRBV18 and TRBJ2-1; D is possibly TRBD2 (5 bases). Trimming removed 2 bases from V and 10 bases from J, with 9 bases in between. Germline values: CDR1 KGHSH, CDR2 LQKENI. The CDR3 runs 12 residues. The CDR3 region has the DNA TGTGCCAGCTCACCAAGCGGCAGCGAGCAGTTCTTC. The encoded protein is CASSPSGSEQFF.

J is TRBJ2-3 and V is TRBV3-1 (or the pseudogene TRBV3-2); D gene unclear. Germline V lookup: CDR1 LGHDT, CDR2 YNNKEL (reference sequence). The V end was cut by 3 bases, the J end by 2 bases, with 3 bases between. This CDR3 comprises 12 residues. CDR3 in DNA: TGTGCCAGCAGCCACCACACAGATACGCAGTATTTT. It specifies CASSHHTDTQYF.

The J gene is TRBJ2-7, the V gene TRBV19, with 7 bases matching TRBD1. This CDR3 contains 15 residues. Trimming at V came to 7 bases and at J to 0 bases, leaving 9 bases not matched to a gene. Germline V gives CDR1 LNHDA, CDR2 SQIVND (reference sequence). CDR3 in DNA: TGTGCCAGTACCCAGACAGGGTCCAGCTCCTACGAGCAGTACTTC. It specifies CASTQTGSSSYEQYF.

This clone was seen once. At one of its ends the junction is not consistent with the germline gene, which may arise from a read error. This rearrangement joins TRBV7-7 to TRBJ2-7; D gene unclear. Germline CDR1 and CDR2: SSHAT and FNYEAQ (reference sequence). The CDR3 has 15 residues. DNA of the CDR3: TGTGCTAGCAGCCTATCGCCGGATAGCTCCTACGAGCAGTACTTC. Amino acid sequence: CASSLSPDSSYEQYF.

This clone was observed once. The chain joins TRBV3-1 (or the pseudogene TRBV3-2) to TRBJ2-6; D call uncertain. V was clipped by 4 bases and J by 0 bases, with 7 bases between them. This CDR3 contains 15 residues. CDR1 LGHDT and CDR2 YNNKEL come from the germline V gene (reference sequence). CDR3: CASSLSSSGANVLTF. The CDR3 DNA follows: TGTGCCAGCAGCCTTTCCAGCTCTGGGGCCAACGTCCTGACTTTC.

This clone was seen once. The chain uses TRBV7-8 and TRBJ1-2; TRBD1 might be the D (6 bases). V was trimmed by 5 bases and J by 6 bases, leaving 16 bases between them. CDR3 length equals 14 residues. CDR1 SGHVS and CDR2 FQNEAQ come from the germline V gene. The chain's CDR3 is CASSREGGVDGYTF. In nucleotides, the CDR3 is TGTGCCAGCAGCCGAGAAGGGGGGGTAGATGGCTACACCTTC.

Points on this clone: This sample includes further DNA sequences coding for the same CDR3. CDR3 sequence (DNA): TGTGCCAGCAGTCTAGGTTCCGAGCAGTACTTC. Translating it yields CASSLGSEQYF. The rearrangement links TRBV27 to TRBJ2-7; no definite D call. The CDR3 is 11 amino acids. V was cut by 5 bases and J by 6 bases, with 8 bases left in between. Germline V gives CDR1 MNHEY, CDR2 SMNVEV (reference sequence).

The rearrangement uses TRBV4-3 and TRBJ2-7; D may be TRBD1 (6 bases). From germline, CDR1 is LGHNA and CDR2 YSLEER. This CDR3 is 18 amino acids long. V dropped 0 bases and J dropped 1 base, with 19 bases sitting between them. CDR3 in DNA: TGCGCCAGCAGCCAAGATAGTTTTCCGCCAGGGGCTTCCTACGAGCAGTACTTC. As protein: CASSQDSFPPGASYEQYF.

The chain employs TRBV7-6 and TRBJ1-5; tentatively, D is TRBD1 (5 bases). The CDR3 spans 15 residues. The germline CDR1 and CDR2 sequences are SGHVS and FNYEAQ. With 5 bases removed from V and 1 base from J, the gap between germline ends came to 12 bases. The CDR3 loop is CASSLSGGSNQPQHF. The CDR3 bases are TGTGCCAGCAGCCTGAGCGGGGGAAGCAATCAGCCCCAGCATTTT. The whole variable domain, remainder taken from reference TRBV7-6 and TRBJ1-5, is GAGVSQSPRYKVTKRGQDVALRCDPISGHVSLYWYRQALGQGPEFLTYFNYEAQQDKSGLPNDRFSAERPEGSISTLTIQRTEQRDSAMYRCASSLSGGSNQPQHFGDGTRLSIL.

The chain recombines TRBV3-1 (or the pseudogene TRBV3-2) with TRBJ1-3; 7 bases align to TRBD1. With V trimmed by 1 base and J by 14 bases, 5 bases remained unmatched. The CDR3 loop spans 12 amino acids. Germline CDR1 reads LGHDT; CDR2 reads YNNKEL (reference sequence). The CDR3 bases are TGTGCCAGCAGCCAAGTCCAGGGGGAGGTATATTTT. It yields the protein CASSQVQGEVYF.

V and J are TRBV6-5 and TRBJ2-7, with D possibly being TRBD1 or TRBD2 (5 bases each). V shed 2 bases and J shed 1 base, with 12 bases lying between them. Germline lookup yields CDR1 MNHEY and CDR2 SVGAGI. This CDR3 has 15 amino acids. In DNA form, the CDR3 reads TGTGCCAGCAGTTACGAGCACTGGGGGTCCTACGAGCAGTACTTC. It encodes CASSYEHWGSYEQYF.

The chain carries TRBV15 and TRBJ1-5; weak D call: TRBD1 (5 bases). The length of the CDR3 is 18 residues. The germline CDR1 and CDR2 sequences are LNHNV and YYDKDF (reference sequence). The germline V and J ends were trimmed by 2 bases and 0 bases, with 17 bases remaining between them. The CDR3 protein is CATSRSAGRLYSNQPQHF. The CDR3, as DNA: TGTGCCACCAGCAGATCTGCGGGGCGACTTTATAGCAATCAGCCCCAGCATTTT.